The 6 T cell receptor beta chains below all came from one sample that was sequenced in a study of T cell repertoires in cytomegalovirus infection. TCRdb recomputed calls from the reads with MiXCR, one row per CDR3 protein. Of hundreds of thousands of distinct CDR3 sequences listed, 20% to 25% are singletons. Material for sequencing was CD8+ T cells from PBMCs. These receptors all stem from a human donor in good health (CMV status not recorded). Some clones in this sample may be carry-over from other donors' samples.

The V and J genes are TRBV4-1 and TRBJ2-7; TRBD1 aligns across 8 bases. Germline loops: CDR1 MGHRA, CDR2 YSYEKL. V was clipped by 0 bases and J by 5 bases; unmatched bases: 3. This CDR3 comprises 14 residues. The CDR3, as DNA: TGCGCCAGCAGCCAAGAGCAGGGGGCCAACGAGCAGTACTTC. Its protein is CASSQEQGANEQYF.

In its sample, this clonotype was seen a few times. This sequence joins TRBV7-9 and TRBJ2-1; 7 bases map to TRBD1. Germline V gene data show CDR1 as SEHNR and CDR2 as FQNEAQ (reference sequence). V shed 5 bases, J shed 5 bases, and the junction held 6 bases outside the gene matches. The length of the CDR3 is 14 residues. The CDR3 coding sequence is TGTGCCAGCAGCCAACGGGGACAGCACAATGAGCAGTTCTTC. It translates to CASSQRGQHNEQFF.

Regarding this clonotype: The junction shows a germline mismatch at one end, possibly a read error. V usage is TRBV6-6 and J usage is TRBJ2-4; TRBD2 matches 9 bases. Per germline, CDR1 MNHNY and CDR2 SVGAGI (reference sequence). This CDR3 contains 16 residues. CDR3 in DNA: TGTGCCAGCAGTCCCTGGCGGGGGGGTTCCAAAAACTTTCAGTACTTC. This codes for CASSPWRGGSKNFQYF.

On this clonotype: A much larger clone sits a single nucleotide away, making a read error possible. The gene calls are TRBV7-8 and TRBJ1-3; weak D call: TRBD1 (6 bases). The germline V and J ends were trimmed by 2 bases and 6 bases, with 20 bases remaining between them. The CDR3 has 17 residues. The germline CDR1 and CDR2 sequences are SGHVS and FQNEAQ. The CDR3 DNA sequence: TGTGCCAGCAGCTTACCGGAGACAGGAGAGTTTTTAAACACCATATATTTT. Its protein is CASSLPETGEFLNTIYF.

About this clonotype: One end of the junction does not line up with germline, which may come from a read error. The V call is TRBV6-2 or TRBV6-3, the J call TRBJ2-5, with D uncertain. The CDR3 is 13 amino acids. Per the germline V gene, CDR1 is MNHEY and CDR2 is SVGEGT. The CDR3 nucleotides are TGTGCCAGCAGCCATTCGTTCCAAGAGACCCTGTACTTC. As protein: CASSHSFQETLYF.

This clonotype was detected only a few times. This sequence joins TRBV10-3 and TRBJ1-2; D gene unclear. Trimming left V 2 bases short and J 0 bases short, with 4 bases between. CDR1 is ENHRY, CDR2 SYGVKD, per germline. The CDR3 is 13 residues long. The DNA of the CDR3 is TGTGCCATCAGTGAGCTCCCTAACTATGGCTACACCTTC. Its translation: CAISELPNYGYTF.